These 32 T cell receptor beta chains came from one sample sequenced in a study of cytomegalovirus exposure and HLA in healthy donors (dated by TCRdb to about 2017). The library was made by the immunoSEQ multiplex PCR assay. For the multiplex PCR, a mixture combining 60 forward primers for TCR Vbeta segments and 13 reverse primers for TCR Jbeta segments was used. TCRdb holds this immuneACCESS table with in-frame rearrangements only. Some clones are missing; in checked studies, unresolved V genes explain under half, and the rest has no known cause. Within this sample are about 170,000 clones, with about 59% of them counted one time only. The ten largest clones take up 2.5% to 3% of the sample. The sequenced sample consisted of PBMCs. These TCRs come from a man in his forties or fifties in good health and CMV-seronegative.

This clone was detected only once. V usage is TRBV10-1 and J usage is TRBJ2-4; 12 bases are a match to TRBD2. The CDR3 is 14 residues long. The V gene end was trimmed by 6 bases and the J gene end by 7 bases; junction bases not matched to a gene: 4. The germline CDR1 and CDR2 sequences are WNHNN and SYGVQD (reference sequence). CDR3 loop: CASSPGTSGNIQYF. As DNA, the CDR3 is TGCGCCAGCAGCCCAGGGACTAGCGGGAACATTCAGTACTTC.

Concerning this clone: The junction differs from germline at one of its ends, possibly a read error. The gene calls are TRBV7-9 and TRBJ2-7, with 10 bases matching TRBD2. Germline CDR1 reads SEHNR; CDR2 reads FQNEAQ (reference sequence). The length of the CDR3 is 16 residues. The CDR3 loop is CSSSLVSGGPPYEQYF. Here the CDR3 DNA reads TGTTCCAGCAGCTTAGTTAGCGGGGGGCCCCCCTACGAGCAGTACTTC.

This chain links TRBV5-1 with TRBJ2-3; 10 bases match TRBD2. CDR3 length: 16 amino acids. V shed 5 bases, J shed 0 bases, and the junction held 6 bases outside the gene matches. CDR1 is SGHRS, CDR2 YFSETQ, per germline. The CDR3 protein is CASSASGGPSTDTQYF. The CDR3 bases are TGCGCCAGCAGTGCTAGCGGGGGACCTAGCACAGATACGCAGTATTTT.

This clone was seen more than once but under ten times. The rearrangement joins TRBV28 to TRBJ2-7; 7 bases are a match to TRBD2. The ends lost 3 bases at V and 9 bases at J; junction bases unmatched: 14. CDR1 and CDR2 (germline): MDHEN, SYDVKM. The CDR3 sequence is 15 residues long. CDR3 nucleotide sequence: TGTGCCAGCAGTTTGCGGGGGTCTCTCGAGCGGGTGCAGTACTTC. Protein: CASSLRGSLERVQYF.

This clone was seen a single time. In nucleotides, the CDR3 is TGTGCCAGCTCACCTGTCACTAGCGGGAGGAAGACCGGGGAGCTGTTTTTT. Amino acids: CASSPVTSGRKTGELFF. The gene calls are TRBV18 and TRBJ2-2, with 12 bases aligning to TRBD2. Trimming cost V 3 bases and J 5 bases; bases outside gene matches: 7. Germline V lookup: CDR1 KGHSH, CDR2 LQKENI. This CDR3 contains 17 residues. Full variable domain (rest looked up from reference TRBV18 and TRBJ2-2): NAGVMQNPRHLVRRRGQEARLRCSPMKGHSHVYWYRQLPEEGLKFMVYLQKENIIDESGMPKERFSAEFPKEGPSILRIQQVVRGDSAAYFCASSPVTSGRKTGELFFGEGSRLTVL.

This clone has more than one count but fewer than ten. This chain connects TRBV28 to TRBJ2-3; perhaps TRBD1 as D (6 bases). This CDR3 has 15 amino acids. Trimming cost V 2 bases and J 2 bases, with 11 bases left between them. CDR1 MDHEN and CDR2 SYDVKM come from the germline V gene. The CDR3 protein is CASSLVGADTDTQYF. In DNA form, the CDR3 reads TGTGCCAGCAGTTTAGTGGGGGCGGACACAGATACGCAGTATTTT.

The count of this clone is one. The genes are TRBV4-2 and TRBJ2-7, with TRBD1 matching 10 bases. V shed 0 bases, J shed 1 base, and the junction held 6 bases outside the gene matches. This CDR3 is built from 17 residues. The germline V gene has CDR1 LGHNA and CDR2 YNFKEQ. This CDR3 is CASSQDLGQGESYEQYF. The CDR3, as DNA: TGTGCCAGCAGCCAAGATCTCGGACAGGGGGAATCCTACGAGCAGTACTTC.

The sample holds a few counts of this clone. The V and J genes are TRBV2 and TRBJ1-1; no clear D gene. From germline, CDR1 is SNHLY and CDR2 FYNNEI. The CDR3 covers 14 residues. V was shortened by 1 base and J by 1 base, with 7 bases between the two germline ends. CDR3 nucleotide sequence: TGTGCCAGCAGTGAAGACGTCGGGAACACTGAAGCTTTCTTT. This translates into CASSEDVGNTEAFF.

This sequence joins TRBV4-1 and TRBJ1-1; the D is unclear. The ends were cut back, 1 base at V and 4 bases at J, with 7 bases in the middle. CDR3 length: 13 residues. CDR1 MGHRA and CDR2 YSYEKL come from the germline V gene. The CDR3 reads CASSQGRGTEAFF. The CDR3 DNA is TGCGCCAGCAGCCAAGGACGGGGCACTGAAGCTTTCTTT.

The chain recombines TRBV2 with TRBJ2-1; D possibly corresponds to TRBD1 (6 bases). CDR3 length equals 15 residues. CDR1 SNHLY and CDR2 FYNNEI come from the germline V gene. Trimming took off 3 bases at V and 8 bases at J, with 17 bases between the two ends. CDR3 nucleotides: TGTGCCAGCAGTGACGGGACATTCGTGGGGTATGAGCAGTTCTTC. This encodes CASSDGTFVGYEQFF.

This clone was detected only once. The genes are TRBV28 and TRBJ1-2; no clear D. V lost 5 bases and J lost 8, with 18 bases in between. Germline V gene sequence: CDR1 MDHEN, CDR2 SYDVKM. The CDR3 spans 14 residues. CDR3 region: CASSGALQSGGYTF. CDR3 nucleotides: TGTGCCAGCAGTGGAGCCTTGCAGTCGGGGGGCTACACCTTC.

The chain is built from TRBV7-2 and TRBJ2-1, with TRBD2 identical over 7 bases. The CDR3 length is 15 residues. CDR1 is SGHTA, CDR2 FQGNSA, per germline. V lost 3 bases to trimming and J lost 3 bases; unmatched junction nucleotides: 5. The CDR3 region is CASSFSSGDYNEQFF. CDR3 bases: TGTGCCAGCAGCTTCTCGAGCGGGGACTACAATGAGCAGTTCTTC.

This chain connects TRBV30 to TRBJ2-5; the match to TRBD1 covers 10 bases. The V gene end was trimmed by 7 bases and the J gene end by 5 bases; junction bases not matched to a gene: 7. CDR1 is GTSNPN, CDR2 SVGIG, per germline (reference sequence). This CDR3 has 13 amino acids. The CDR3 region has the DNA TGTGCCTCAGAGCGGGACAGGGGTGAGACCCAGTACTTC. Its translation is CASERDRGETQYF.

This clone has only a few counts. The chain recombines TRBV5-4 with TRBJ2-7; D not resolved. V was pared by 1 base and J by 5 bases, with 4 bases between. Germline lookup yields CDR1 SGHNT and CDR2 YYREEE (reference sequence). This CDR3 has 11 amino acids. The CDR3 region has the DNA TGTGCCAGCAGCTTGACAGACGAGCAGTACTTC. Translated, it gives CASSLTDEQYF.

The V call is TRBV15, the J call TRBJ1-5, with TRBD1 as a possible D gene (6 bases). Germline V lookup: CDR1 LNHNV, CDR2 YYDKDF (reference sequence). The germline V and J ends were trimmed by 0 bases and 2 bases, with 11 bases remaining between them. The CDR3 covers 16 residues. The CDR3, as DNA: TGTGCCACCAGCAGAGACAATGCAGGGGGCAATCAGCCCCAGCATTTT. This translates into CATSRDNAGGNQPQHF. Based on the CDR3 plus reference TRBV15 and TRBJ1-5, the full variable domain is DAMVIQNPRYQVTQFGKPVTLSCSQTLNHNVMYWYQQKSSQAPKLLFHYYDKDFNNEADTPDNFQSRRPNTSFCFLDIRSPGLGDTAMYLCATSRDNAGGNQPQHFGDGTRLSIL.

This chain connects TRBV7-9 to TRBJ2-2; TRBD1 agrees at 7 bases. Germline values: CDR1 SEHNR, CDR2 FQNEAQ (reference sequence). This CDR3 is built from 14 residues. With 5 bases clipped from V and 5 bases from J, the junction kept 5 bases outside the gene matches. The CDR3 DNA reads TGTGCCAGCAGCCTGCGACAGGGAACCGGGGAGCTGTTTTTT. Its protein is CASSLRQGTGELFF.

The chain employs TRBV2 and TRBJ1-6, with unresolved D. The CDR3 loop spans 13 amino acids. The germline CDR1 and CDR2 sequences are SNHLY and FYNNEI. Trimming took 5 bases from V and 5 from J, leaving 7 bases between them. CDR3 residues: CASSIQDNSPLHF. The CDR3 DNA reads as TGTGCCAGCAGTATCCAGGATAATTCACCCCTCCACTTT. Looking up the rest from reference TRBV2 and TRBJ1-6 gives the full variable domain: EPEVTQTPSHQVTQMGQEVILRCVPISNHLYFYWYRQILGQKVEFLVSFYNNEISEKSEIFDDQFSVERPDGSNFTLKIRSTKLEDSAMYFCASSIQDNSPLHFGNGTRLTVT.

The CDR3 bases are TGTGCCAGCAGCCTAGGGGGGGCACGGAATCAGCCCCAGCATTTT. Protein: CASSLGGARNQPQHF. This chain joins TRBV5-8 and TRBJ1-5, with D maybe TRBD1 (6 bases). Germline V gene data show CDR1 as SGHTS and CDR2 as YDEGEE. V was cut by 4 bases and J by 4 bases, with 15 bases left in between. This CDR3 region has 15 residues.

The V call is TRBV19, the J call TRBJ2-5; TRBD2 agrees at 10 bases. The CDR3 has 14 amino acids. CDR1 and CDR2 (germline): LNHDA, SQIVND (reference sequence). V shed 6 bases and J 5 bases; nucleotides not matched to a gene: 6. CDR3 DNA sequence: TGTGCCAGTAGCGCTAGCGGGAGTCGGGAGACCCAGTACTTC. Protein product: CASSASGSRETQYF.

This chain connects TRBV7-9 to TRBJ2-1; 13 positions agree with TRBD2. The CDR3 is 19 residues long. The V gene's germline CDR1 is SEHNR and CDR2 FQNEAQ (reference sequence). V lost 2 bases and J lost 2; bases outside the gene matches: 9. The CDR3: CASSLKTGTSGNTYNEQFF. In nucleotides, the CDR3 is TGTGCCAGCAGCTTAAAAACCGGGACTAGCGGGAATACCTACAATGAGCAGTTCTTC.

In its sample, this clone was seen once. The chain is built from TRBV5-5 and TRBJ2-2; a possible D gene is TRBD2 (6 bases). The V gene's germline CDR1 is SGHKS and CDR2 YYEKEE (reference sequence). The CDR3 totals 12 residues. Between the trimmed V and J ends, which lost 6 bases and 7 bases, there was a span of 10 bases. Written as DNA, the CDR3 is TGTGCCAGCACCCGCGGGATCGGGGAGCTGTTTTTT. Translation: CASTRGIGELFF.

J is TRBJ1-4 and V is TRBV30; a weak D match, TRBD1 (5 bases). Germline-derived CDR1 and CDR2 are GTSNPN and SVGIG (reference sequence). The CDR3 is 14 residues long. V was pared by 3 bases and J by 8 bases, with 16 bases between. The CDR3 coding sequence is TGTGCCTGGAGCCGGACATCTTCCAAGGAAAAACTGTTTTTT. Translated: CAWSRTSSKEKLFF.

In regard to this clone: The junction departs from the called germline gene at one end, perhaps through a read error. V and J are TRBV15 and TRBJ2-7, with 7 nucleotides matching TRBD1. The CDR3 is 15 amino acids. Germline-derived CDR1 and CDR2 are LNHNV and YYDKDF (reference sequence). CDR3 protein: CATSRNTGATYEQCF. The CDR3 DNA follows: TGTGCCACCAGCAGAAACACAGGGGCCACCTACGAGCAGTGCTTC.

V is TRBV9 and J is TRBJ1-2; D call uncertain. The CDR3 runs 15 residues. Trimming shortened V by 3 bases and J by 2 bases, and 14 bases separated the two germline ends. Germline CDR1 and CDR2: SGDLS and YYNGEE. CDR3 protein: CASSALVAVNYGYTF. The CDR3 region has the DNA TGTGCCAGCAGCGCCCTGGTGGCAGTAAACTATGGCTACACCTTC.

The V and J genes are TRBV19 and TRBJ1-5; D is unresolved. This CDR3 comprises 13 residues. In germline, CDR1 is LNHDA, CDR2 SQIVND (reference sequence). V was pared by 5 bases and J by 4 bases, with 9 bases between. CDR3: CASSLSYNQPQHF. The CDR3, as DNA: TGTGCCAGTAGTTTGTCCTATAATCAGCCCCAGCATTTT.

The chain carries TRBV7-6 and TRBJ2-7, with a possible D match to TRBD2 (6 bases). The CDR3 loop spans 13 amino acids. The germline V gene has CDR1 SGHVS and CDR2 FNYEAQ. V lost 1 base and J 5 bases, leaving 9 bases between the germline ends. Here the CDR3 reads CASSLVGGNEQYF. The CDR3 DNA is TGTGCCAGCAGCTTAGTCGGGGGTAACGAGCAGTACTTC.

The gene calls are TRBV4-1 and TRBJ2-1; the match to TRBD2 covers 10 bases. Germline loops: CDR1 MGHRA, CDR2 YSYEKL. V lost 4 bases and J lost 1; bases outside the gene matches: 13. The length of the CDR3 is 19 residues. In nucleotides, the CDR3 is TGCGCCAGCAGCCCCCACGAAGAAACAGCGGGGGGGTCCTACAATGAGCAGTTCTTC. Amino acids: CASSPHEETAGGSYNEQFF.

This clone turned up a few times. The DNA of the CDR3 is TGTGCCAGCAGTGCGACAGGGGTGAATCAGCCCCAGCATTTT. Translation gives CASSATGVNQPQHF. The chain has TRBV6-5 and TRBJ1-5, with 8 bases aligning to TRBD1. Germline V gives CDR1 MNHEY, CDR2 SVGAGI. The V and J ends lost 5 bases and 4 bases, in that order; junction bases with no gene match: 4. CDR3 size: 14 residues.

V is TRBV7-2 and J is TRBJ2-7, with 14 bases lining up with TRBD2. The germline V gene encodes CDR1 SGHTA and CDR2 FQGNSA. CDR3 length: 17 residues. With 2 bases clipped from V and 7 bases from J, the junction kept 10 bases outside the gene matches. As DNA, the CDR3 is TGTGCCAGCAGCTTAAGCGGACTAGCGGGAGGTCGAGGGGAGCAGTACTTC. Encoded protein: CASSLSGLAGGRGEQYF.

This sequence joins TRBV18 and TRBJ1-2, with TRBD1 identical over 8 bases. CDR1 KGHSH and CDR2 LQKENI come from the germline V gene. J was trimmed by 4 bases and V by 2 bases; bases with no gene match: 6. This CDR3 has 15 residues. In DNA form, the CDR3 reads TGTGCCAGCTCACCAGATAGCGACAGGGGCTATGGCTACACCTTC. This encodes CASSPDSDRGYGYTF.

V usage is TRBV28 and J usage is TRBJ1-2; TRBD1 matches at 7 bases. From germline, CDR1 is MDHEN and CDR2 SYDVKM. This CDR3 region has 12 residues. The CDR3 bases are TGTGGGTCAGGGGGTGGTTACTATGGCTACACCTTC. Translating it yields CGSGGGYYGYTF.

A word on this clone: Different DNA sequences within this sample yield the same CDR3. The chain carries TRBV6-1 and TRBJ2-3; possible D gene TRBD2, 5 bases. Germline loops: CDR1 MNHNS, CDR2 SASEGT. The CDR3 loop spans 16 amino acids. V was clipped by 3 bases and J by 2 bases, with 15 bases between them. This CDR3 is CASSERLGAITDTQYF. The CDR3 DNA is TGTGCCAGCAGTGAGCGTTTGGGAGCGATCACAGATACGCAGTATTTT.